This T cell receptor (beta chain) was profiled in a study of T cell changes during pregnancy in multiple sclerosis. TCRdb's copy holds only in-frame clones and misses some; the assay was immunoSEQ multiplex PCR. The table includes about 34,000 clones, 70% to 90% detected once. Material: CD8+ T cells from peripheral blood mononuclear cells, obtained in the third trimester of pregnancy. The receptor was isolated from a female donor with multiple sclerosis, enrolled in a pregnancy study.

DNA for the CDR3: TGTGCCTCCGAAAGAGGGTTTGGCTACACCTTC. This encodes CASERGFGYTF. The chain joins TRBV19 to TRBJ1-2; D unresolved. Germline CDR1 reads LNHDA; CDR2 reads SQIVND (reference sequence). The CDR3 is 11 amino acids. Trimming removed 11 bases at V and 7 bases at J, with 14 bases between.